The 8 T cell receptor beta chains below all came from one sample that was sequenced in a study of regulatory T cells in long-lasting Graves disease. Time point denoted: newly diagnosed GD, antithyroid drugs for less than 3 months. With RNA extracted from PBMCs as input, the TCR library was made. Building the TCR beta libraries relied on iRepertoire HTBI primers, and CDR3 regions underwent Arm-PCR. Each CDR3 protein is one row after TCRdb ran MiXCR on the multiplex PCR reads. The data show about 460,000 distinct CDR3 sequences, 12% to 15% seen once. The same sample was also studied in work on T cells in Graves' hyperthyroidism and ophthalmopathy.

The sequences come from peripheral blood mononuclear cells (PBMCs), collected at new diagnosis, from a patient treated with antithyroid drugs. These TCRs come from a woman aged 45-65 years with Graves disease.

The chain carries TRBV3-1 and TRBJ2-3; D might be TRBD1 or TRBD2, each matching 5 bases. This CDR3 has 16 residues. V was clipped by 0 bases and J by 5 bases, with 15 bases between them. Germline CDR1 and CDR2: LGHDT and YNNKEL (reference sequence). The CDR3 here is CASSQDYGAEEDTQYF. As DNA, the CDR3 is TGTGCCAGCAGCCAAGATTACGGGGCAGAGGAAGATACGCAGTATTTT.

At least ten counts were recorded for this clonotype. This chain uses TRBV30 with TRBJ2-5; D is ambiguous. Trimming stripped 2 bases from V and 1 base from J, with 8 bases between. There are 13 residues in the CDR3. Germline V CDR1 and CDR2: GTSNPN, SVGIG (reference sequence). CDR3 nucleotides: TGTGCCTGGAGTCCGGGCTTCCAAGAGACCCAGTACTTC. Translation: CAWSPGFQETQYF.

V usage is TRBV27 and J usage is TRBJ2-7; the match to TRBD2 covers 12 bases. The J segment lost 4 bases and the V segment lost 5 bases, leaving 3 bases of the junction unmatched. The CDR3 covers 14 residues. Germline CDR1 and CDR2: MNHEY and SMNVEV (reference sequence). Here the CDR3 reads CASSTLAGGYEQYF. The CDR3 nucleotides are TGTGCCAGCAGTACCCTAGCGGGAGGGTACGAGCAGTACTTC.

This clonotype has ten or more counts. V is TRBV5-1 and J is TRBJ2-2, with 8 bases lining up with TRBD1. The V and J ends lost 4 bases and 6 bases, in that order; junction bases with no gene match: 8. The CDR3 totals 15 residues. CDR1 SGHRS and CDR2 YFSETQ come from the germline V gene. The DNA for the CDR3 is TGCGCCAGCAGCACCGGACAGGGATTTTCCGGGGAGCTGTTTTTT. It translates to CASSTGQGFSGELFF. Full variable domain (rest looked up from reference TRBV5-1 and TRBJ2-2): KAGVTQTPRYLIKTRGQQVTLSCSPISGHRSVSWYQQTPGQGLQFLFEYFSETQRNKGNFPGRFSGRQFSNSRSEMNVSTLELGDSALYLCASSTGQGFSGELFFGEGSRLTVL.

Here the CDR3 reads CASSPGTLYEQYF. The CDR3 DNA reads TGTGCCAGCAGCCCCGGGACACTCTACGAGCAGTACTTC. This chain uses TRBV7-8 with TRBJ2-7; a weak D match, TRBD1 (6 bases). This CDR3 contains 13 residues. Trimming left V 5 bases short and J 3 bases short, with 11 bases between. Germline CDR1 is SGHVS and CDR2 is FQNEAQ.

The table lists this clonotype with a few counts. The chain joins TRBV5-1 to TRBJ2-5, with no clear D. Germline V CDR1 and CDR2: SGHRS, YFSETQ. Trimming removed 6 bases from V and 4 bases from J, with 19 bases in between. This CDR3 contains 15 residues. The CDR3 nucleotides are TGCGCCAGCAACTTAAACACCTTCCCCGGAGAGACCCAGTACTTC. Its protein product is CASNLNTFPGETQYF.

This clonotype was counted a few times. The V gene is TRBV19, the J gene TRBJ2-4; D may be TRBD1 or TRBD2 (5 bases each). The V end was cut by 1 base, the J end by 0 bases, with 10 bases between. Germline V gene data show CDR1 as LNHDA and CDR2 as SQIVND (reference sequence). The CDR3 length is 16 residues. CDR3 residues: CASSIGTGLAKNIQYF. The DNA of the CDR3 is TGTGCCAGTAGTATAGGAACGGGGCTAGCCAAAAACATTCAGTACTTC.

This chain joins TRBV24-1 and TRBJ2-1; TRBD2 aligns across 8 bases. The CDR3 spans 18 residues. J gave up 8 bases and V 1 base, and 15 bases lay outside the gene matches. The germline gives CDR1 KGHDR, CDR2 SFDVKD. The CDR3 DNA sequence: TGTGCCACCAGTGATTTTGGAGCCCCCGGGACTAGTAACCATGAGCAGTTCTTC. This codes for CATSDFGAPGTSNHEQFF.